The T cell receptor beta chain under discussion was sequenced for a study of patients and donors after allogeneic stem cell transplantation. TCRdb ran MiXCR on the RT-PCR reads and lists one entry per CDR3 protein. The sample records about 110,000 distinct CDR3 sequences, approximately 40% being singletons. This clonotype was detected a few times. The CDR3 contains 12 residues. The V end lost 4 bases, the J end lost 8 bases, and 12 bases lay between the germline ends. Germline CDR1 is SGHRS and CDR2 is YFSETQ. The rearrangement joins TRBV5-1 to TRBJ1-1; D is undetermined. Sequencing was done on a sample of blood, either unsorted or a sorted T cell fraction (not recorded which). The origin of this receptor is a human donor who was either an allogeneic HSCT recipient or a stem cell or donor lymphocyte infusion donor (not recorded which). It is not recorded whose cells these are; they may come from a transplant donor. CDR3 region: CASSGAGGEAFF. The CDR3 nucleotides are TGCGCCAGCAGCGGCGCAGGTGGAGAAGCTTTCTTT.